One TCR beta chain is described in this entry. Its antigen is currently unknown. The data stem from a study of cytotoxic CD8 clonotypes in ibrutinib-treated CLL. CDR1 is MDHEN and CDR2 is SYDVKM in the germline V gene. The CDR3 is 14 amino acids. Trimming shortened V by 3 bases and J by 3 bases, and 9 bases separated the two germline ends. Sequencing used immunoSEQ multiplex PCR; TCRdb keeps in-frame clones, though not all of them. The profile shows roughly 51,000 clones, roughly 57% of them singletons. Findings of the study overall: Ibrutinib response saw clonality rise, and progression saw it return toward baseline.

The origin of this receptor is a human donor with chronic lymphocytic leukemia. The starting material was PBMCs, obtained after 12 months of ibrutinib treatment. The genes are TRBV28 and TRBJ2-1; D is possibly TRBD1 (5 bases). CDR3 amino acids: CASSFAGNYNEQFF. CDR3 sequence (DNA): TGTGCCAGCAGTTTCGCAGGGAACTACAATGAGCAGTTCTTC.